The rows below give T cell receptor beta chains drawn from one sample of a study of T cell responses to AZD1222 COVID-19 vaccine. The data were produced by immunoSEQ multiplex PCR, yet TCRdb's version contains in-frame clones alone and is incomplete. Of about 97,000 clones in the sample, 85% to 90% were seen once. Sequencing was performed on peripheral blood, taken on day 0 of AZD1222 vaccination. The receptors shown here come from an adult in good health. Both conserved end residues are part of each CDR3. D genes are given only for firm matches. Where a row states a size, it is once, few, many or the class of an expanded clone; other rows omit it.

j_call d_call v_call clone_size cdr3_aa cdr3_nt
TRBJ1-2 . TRBV7-9 . CASSFDGGYGYTF TGTGCCAGCAGCTTCGATGGCGGCTATGGCTACACCTTC
TRBJ1-6 . TRBV19 . CASSRAYNSPLHF TGTGCCAGTAGCAGGGCGTATAATTCACCCCTCCACTTT
TRBJ2-1 . TRBV5-6 . CASSLVGGGTYNEQFF TGTGCCAGCAGCTTGGTAGGTGGGGGGACCTACAATGAGCAGTTCTTC
TRBJ2-1 . TRBV7-6 . CASSSGSGSHNEQFF TGTGCCAGCAGCTCGGGAAGCGGATCCCACAATGAGCAGTTCTTC
TRBJ2-2 . TRBV4-1 . CASSNQISGGVFGELFF TGCGCCAGCAGTAATCAAATAAGCGGCGGGGTATTCGGGGAGCTGTTTTTT
TRBJ2-3 TRBD2 TRBV13 . CASSLAQLAGGRTDTQYF TGTGCCAGCAGCTTAGCCCAACTAGCGGGAGGTCGCACAGATACGCAGTATTTT
TRBJ1-4 TRBD1 TRBV29-1 . CSVESSGGQGGNRLFF TGCAGCGTTGAGTCAAGTGGGGGACAGGGAGGAAATAGACTGTTTTTT
TRBJ1-3 . TRBV6-5 once CASSRQREAGNTIYF TGTGCCAGCAGTCGACAGAGAGAGGCAGGAAACACCATATATTTT
TRBJ2-2 . TRBV5-4 . CASTFGGGMGGPGELFF TGTGCCAGCACCTTTGGGGGCGGAATGGGGGGACCCGGGGAGCTGTTTTTT
TRBJ2-1 . TRBV7-2 . CASSLDVGDNEQFF TGTGCCAGCAGCTTAGATGTCGGGGACAATGAGCAGTTCTTC
TRBJ1-5 . TRBV28 . CASSLEGKFQHF TGTGCCAGCAGTTTGGAAGGTAAATTCCAGCATTTT
TRBJ1-2 . TRBV9 few CASSVGQGYYGYTF TGTGCCAGCAGCGTAGGGCAGGGCTACTATGGCTACACCTTC
TRBJ1-2 . TRBV18 . CASSPVGADGYTF TGTGCCAGCTCACCAGTGGGGGCGGATGGCTACACCTTC
TRBJ1-6 TRBD1 TRBV9 once CASSTRQGNGNSPLHF TGTGCCAGCAGCACCCGACAGGGTAACGGCAATTCACCCCTCCACTTT
TRBJ1-2 TRBD1 TRBV12-5 . CASGPGQSYGYTF TGTGCTAGTGGCCCGGGACAGAGCTATGGCTACACCTTC
TRBJ2-7 . TRBV21-1 . CASSKARTSGRCEQYF TGTGCCAGCAGCAAAGCACGGACTAGCGGGAGATGTGAGCAGTACTTC
TRBJ1-1 . TRBV5-1 . CASSLQDVTNTEAFF TGCGCCAGCAGCTTGCAGGATGTTACGAACACTGAAGCTTTCTTT
TRBJ2-7 . TRBV7-9 . CASMFTGLPEQYF TGTGCCAGCATGTTTACAGGGCTCCCCGAGCAGTACTTC
TRBJ2-7 TRBD1 TRBV28 . CASSSQGGPGRGEQYF TGTGCCAGCAGTTCCCAAGGGGGCCCTGGGAGAGGTGAGCAGTACTTC
TRBJ2-4 . TRBV4-2 . CASSLSAGLAKNIQYF TGTGCCAGCAGTCTAAGCGCTGGGCTAGCCAAAAACATTCAGTACTTC
TRBJ2-3 TRBD2 TRBV7-3 . CASSLTSGISDTQYF TGTGCCAGCAGCTTAACTAGCGGGATATCAGATACGCAGTATTTT
TRBJ1-2 . TRBV3-1/TRBV3-2 . CASSPGPNYGYTF TGTGCCAGCAGCCCGGGGCCCAACTATGGCTACACCTTC
TRBJ1-2 TRBD1 TRBV5-4 . CASSSGQAAVGYTF TGTGCCAGCAGCTCGGGACAGGCCGCGGTTGGCTACACCTTC
TRBJ2-7 TRBD2 TRBV7-2 . CASSLEGTSGGAHEQYF TGTGCCAGCAGCTTAGAAGGGACTAGCGGGGGGGCCCACGAGCAGTACTTC
TRBJ1-5 . TRBV19 . CASSPGQGPYQPQHF TGTGCCAGTAGTCCTGGACAAGGCCCTTATCAGCCCCAGCATTTT
TRBJ1-2 TRBD1 TRBV28 once CASSPGQGATNYGYTF TGTGCCAGCAGCCCGGGACAGGGGGCAACTAACTATGGCTACACCTTC
TRBJ2-7 . TRBV7-9 few CASSLVRQPYEQYF TGTGCCAGCAGCTTAGTGCGCCAGCCCTACGAGCAGTACTTC
TRBJ2-1 TRBD2 TRBV20-1 . CSASRPSGYNEQFF TGCAGTGCTAGTAGGCCTAGCGGTTACAATGAGCAGTTCTTC
TRBJ2-7 . TRBV7-2 . CASSPEAGYTYEQYF TGTGCCAGCAGTCCAGAGGCAGGGTACACGTACGAGCAGTACTTC
TRBJ2-7 . TRBV19 . CASRPQDGSYEQYF TGTGCCAGTAGACCCCAGGACGGGAGCTACGAGCAGTACTTC
TRBJ1-2 TRBD1 TRBV6-1 few CASSEGTGGGPYGYTF TGTGCCAGCAGTGAAGGTACAGGGGGCGGCCCTTATGGCTACACCTTC
TRBJ1-2 . TRBV5-1 . CASSLEGTGYGYTF TGCGCCAGCAGCTTGGAAGGGACCGGCTATGGCTACACCTTC
TRBJ2-1 TRBD2 TRBV28 . CASETSGKGNEQFF TGTGCCAGCGAGACTAGCGGGAAGGGGAATGAGCAGTTCTTC
TRBJ1-5 TRBD1 TRBV27 . CASSLEGAQSQPQHF TGTGCCAGCAGTTTAGAGGGGGCGCAAAGTCAGCCCCAGCATTTT
TRBJ2-3 TRBD1 TRBV7-2 . CASRRDRFTDTQYF TGTGCCAGCAGACGGGACAGATTCACAGATACGCAGTATTTT
TRBJ2-7 . TRBV27 once CASRHRADYEQYF TGTGCCAGCAGGCACAGGGCTGACTACGAGCAGTACTTC
TRBJ2-1 TRBD2 TRBV29-1 . CSVEGDYEQFF TGCAGCGTTGAGGGGGACTACGAGCAGTTCTTC
TRBJ1-3 . TRBV6-2/TRBV6-3 . CASSYSEKDLYTIYF TGTGCCAGCAGTTACTCGGAGAAGGACTTATACACCATATATTTT
TRBJ2-1 . TRBV5-1 . CASSPGDSYNEQFF TGCGCCAGCAGCCCGGGGGACTCCTACAATGAGCAGTTCTTC
TRBJ1-4 . TRBV4-2 . CASSQEYLSWTAATNEKLFF TGTGCCAGCAGCCAAGAGTATTTATCATGGACAGCGGCAACTAATGAAAAACTGTTTTTT
TRBJ2-6 . TRBV24-1 once CAIRAGKAGANVLTF TGTGCCATCAGGGCAGGGAAAGCTGGGGCCAACGTCCTGACTTTC
TRBJ1-5 TRBD1 TRBV10-3 . CAISEDVGTGPKQPQHF TGTGCCATCAGTGAGGACGTGGGGACAGGGCCAAAACAGCCCCAGCATTTT
TRBJ1-1 . TRBV7-9 . CASSLNTEAFF TGTGCCAGCAGCCTGAACACTGAAGCTTTCTTT
TRBJ2-7 . TRBV2 . CASSQSSYEQYF TGTGCCAGCAGTCAAAGCTCCTACGAGCAGTACTTC
TRBJ1-5 TRBD1 TRBV7-9 . CASSYGQGQPQHF TGTGCCAGCAGCTACGGACAGGGCCAGCCCCAGCATTTT
TRBJ2-1 . TRBV7-3 few CASSLQARASYNEQFF TGTGCCAGCAGCCTCCAAGCTAGGGCTTCCTACAATGAGCAGTTCTTC
TRBJ1-3 . TRBV5-1 . CASRDTGLSGNTIYF TGCGCCAGCAGAGACACAGGATTGTCTGGAAACACCATATATTTT
TRBJ2-4 TRBD1 TRBV7-9 . CASSLAGGRNIQYF TGTGCCAGCAGCTTGGCAGGGGGACGTAACATTCAGTACTTC
TRBJ1-1 . TRBV10-3 . CAISPGGSTEAFF TGTGCCATCAGCCCCGGGGGGAGCACTGAAGCTTTCTTT
TRBJ1-2 . TRBV19 . CASSRGSNYGYTF TGTGCCAGTAGTAGGGGGAGTAACTATGGCTACACCTTC